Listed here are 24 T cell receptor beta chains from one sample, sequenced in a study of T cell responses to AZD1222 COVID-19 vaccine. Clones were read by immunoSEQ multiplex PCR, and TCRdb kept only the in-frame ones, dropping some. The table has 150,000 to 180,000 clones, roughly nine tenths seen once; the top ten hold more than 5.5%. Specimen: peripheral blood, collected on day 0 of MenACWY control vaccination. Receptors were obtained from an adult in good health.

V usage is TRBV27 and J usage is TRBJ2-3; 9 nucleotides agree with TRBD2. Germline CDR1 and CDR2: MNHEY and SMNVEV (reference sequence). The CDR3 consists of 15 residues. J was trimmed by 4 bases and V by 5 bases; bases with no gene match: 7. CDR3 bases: TGTGCCAGCAGTAGGGTAGCGGGGGTACCAGATACGCAGTATTTT. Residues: CASSRVAGVPDTQYF.

The CDR3 nucleotides read TGTGCCAGTAGTAGGAGACAGGGGTACAATGAGCAGTTCTTC. Translation gives CASSRRQGYNEQFF. This rearrangement joins TRBV19 to TRBJ2-1, with TRBD1 matching over 8 bases. Looked up from germline, CDR1 is LNHDA and CDR2 is SQIVND (reference sequence). This CDR3 region has 14 residues. V was pared by 4 bases and J by 4 bases, with 3 bases of the junction left unmatched.

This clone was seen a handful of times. DNA for the CDR3: TGTGCCAGCAGCGGGAGGCCCTCCTACAATGAGCAGTTCTTC. The encoded protein is CASSGRPSYNEQFF. The genes are TRBV7-2 and TRBJ2-1; D may be TRBD2 (6 bases). CDR1 and CDR2 from the germline V gene are SGHTA and FQGNSA. CDR3 length: 14 amino acids. V lost 5 bases, J lost 0 bases, and 8 bases lay in between.

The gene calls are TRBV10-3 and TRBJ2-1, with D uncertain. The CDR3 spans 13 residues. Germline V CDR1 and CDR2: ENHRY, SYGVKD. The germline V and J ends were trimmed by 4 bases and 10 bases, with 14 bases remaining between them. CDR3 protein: CAISAKGVGEQFF. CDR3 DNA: TGTGCCATCAGTGCCAAAGGTGTGGGGGAGCAGTTCTTC.

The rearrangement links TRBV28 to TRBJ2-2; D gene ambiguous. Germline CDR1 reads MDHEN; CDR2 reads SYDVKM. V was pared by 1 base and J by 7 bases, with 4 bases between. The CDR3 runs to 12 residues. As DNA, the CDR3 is TGTGCCAGCAGTTTATTCGGCGGGGAGCTGTTTTTT. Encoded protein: CASSLFGGELFF.

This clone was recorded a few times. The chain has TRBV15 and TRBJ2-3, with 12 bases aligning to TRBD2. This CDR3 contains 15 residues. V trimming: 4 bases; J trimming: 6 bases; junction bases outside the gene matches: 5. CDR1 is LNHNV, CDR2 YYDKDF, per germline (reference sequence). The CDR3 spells CATSKGLAGLDTQYF. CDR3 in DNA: TGTGCCACCAGCAAAGGACTAGCGGGACTGGATACGCAGTATTTT.

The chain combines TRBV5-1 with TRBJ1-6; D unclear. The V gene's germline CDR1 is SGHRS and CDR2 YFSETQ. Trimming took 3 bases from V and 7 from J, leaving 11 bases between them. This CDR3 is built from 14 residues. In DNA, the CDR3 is TGCGCCAGCAGCTGGGCTAGAGTGAATTCACCCCTCCACTTT. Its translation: CASSWARVNSPLHF.

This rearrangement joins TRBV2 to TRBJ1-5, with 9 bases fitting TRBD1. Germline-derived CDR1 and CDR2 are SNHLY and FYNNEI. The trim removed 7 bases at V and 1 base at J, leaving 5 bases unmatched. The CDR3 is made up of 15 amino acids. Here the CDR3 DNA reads TGTGCCAGCACCTCGGACAGGGGCAGCAATCAGCCCCAGCATTTT. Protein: CASTSDRGSNQPQHF. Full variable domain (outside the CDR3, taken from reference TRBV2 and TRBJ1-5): EPEVTQTPSHQVTQMGQEVILRCVPISNHLYFYWYRQILGQKVEFLVSFYNNEISEKSEIFDDQFSVERPDGSNFTLKIRSTKLEDSAMYFCASTSDRGSNQPQHFGDGTRLSIL.

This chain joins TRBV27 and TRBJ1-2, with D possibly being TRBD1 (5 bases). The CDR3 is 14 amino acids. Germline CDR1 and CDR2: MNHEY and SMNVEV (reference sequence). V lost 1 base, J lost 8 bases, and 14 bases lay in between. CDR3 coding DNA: TGTGCCAGCAGTTTATTAAGGGGACCAGGGGGCTACACCTTC. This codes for CASSLLRGPGGYTF.

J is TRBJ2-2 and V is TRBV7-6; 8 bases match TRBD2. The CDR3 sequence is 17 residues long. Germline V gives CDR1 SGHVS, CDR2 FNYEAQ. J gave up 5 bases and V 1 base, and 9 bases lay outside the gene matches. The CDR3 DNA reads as TGTGCCAGCAGCTTAGGTAGCGGGAACATTGGAACCGGGGAGCTGTTTTTT. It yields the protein CASSLGSGNIGTGELFF.

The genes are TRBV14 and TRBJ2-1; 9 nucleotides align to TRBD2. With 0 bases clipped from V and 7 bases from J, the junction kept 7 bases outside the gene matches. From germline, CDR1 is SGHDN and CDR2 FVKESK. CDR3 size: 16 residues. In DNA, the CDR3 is TGTGCCAGCAGCCAAGATGTGCGGGGGGGTCGGAATGAGCAGTTCTTC. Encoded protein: CASSQDVRGGRNEQFF.

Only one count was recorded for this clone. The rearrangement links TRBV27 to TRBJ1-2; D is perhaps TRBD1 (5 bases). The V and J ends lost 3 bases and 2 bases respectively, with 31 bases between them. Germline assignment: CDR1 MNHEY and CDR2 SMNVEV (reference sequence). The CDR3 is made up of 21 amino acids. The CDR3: CASSFVSTGWGLITGNYGYTF. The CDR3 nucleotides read TGTGCCAGCAGTTTTGTGTCTACGGGCTGGGGGTTAATTACGGGGAACTATGGCTACACCTTC.

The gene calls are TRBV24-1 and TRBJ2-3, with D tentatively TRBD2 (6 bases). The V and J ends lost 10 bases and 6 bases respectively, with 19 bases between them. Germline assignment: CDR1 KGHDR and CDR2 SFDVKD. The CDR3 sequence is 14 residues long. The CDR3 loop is CATGLSSQGDTQYF. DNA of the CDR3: TGTGCCACGGGACTTTCCTCCCAAGGGGATACGCAGTATTTT.

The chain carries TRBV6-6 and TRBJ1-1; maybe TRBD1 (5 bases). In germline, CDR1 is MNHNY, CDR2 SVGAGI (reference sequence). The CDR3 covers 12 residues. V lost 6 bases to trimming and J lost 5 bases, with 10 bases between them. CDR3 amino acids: CASRRGGTEAFF. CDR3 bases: TGTGCCAGCAGGCGGGGGGGTACTGAAGCTTTCTTT.

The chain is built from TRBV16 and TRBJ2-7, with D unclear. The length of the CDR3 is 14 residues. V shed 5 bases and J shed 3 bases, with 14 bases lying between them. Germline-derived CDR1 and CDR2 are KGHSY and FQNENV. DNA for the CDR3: TGTGCCAGCAGCAATACCGCTGTAATCTACGAGCAGTACTTC. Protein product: CASSNTAVIYEQYF.

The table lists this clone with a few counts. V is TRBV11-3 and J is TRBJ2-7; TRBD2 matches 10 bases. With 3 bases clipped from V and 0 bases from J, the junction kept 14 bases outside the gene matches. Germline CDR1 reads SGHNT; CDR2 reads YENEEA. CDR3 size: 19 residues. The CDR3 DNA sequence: TGTGCCAGCAGCTTTACGGGACTAGCGTTACTACCGAGCTCCTACGAGCAGTACTTC. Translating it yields CASSFTGLALLPSSYEQYF. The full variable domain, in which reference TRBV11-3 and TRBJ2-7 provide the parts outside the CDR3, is EAGVVQSPRYKIIEKKQPVAFWCNPISGHNTLYWYLQNLGQGPELLIRYENEEAVDDSQLPKDRFSAERLKGVDSTLKIQPAELGDSAVYLCASSFTGLALLPSSYEQYFGPGTRLTVT.

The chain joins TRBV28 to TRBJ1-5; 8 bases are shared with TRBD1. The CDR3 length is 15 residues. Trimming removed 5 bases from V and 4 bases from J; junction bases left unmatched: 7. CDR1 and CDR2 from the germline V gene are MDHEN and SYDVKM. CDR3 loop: CASSTPDRENQPQHF. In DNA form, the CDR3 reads TGTGCCAGCAGTACCCCGGACAGGGAAAATCAGCCCCAGCATTTT.

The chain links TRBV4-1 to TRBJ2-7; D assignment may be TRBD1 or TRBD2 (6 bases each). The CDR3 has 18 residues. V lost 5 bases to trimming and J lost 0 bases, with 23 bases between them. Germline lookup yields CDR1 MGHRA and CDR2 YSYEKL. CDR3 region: CASSLLHPGAGSSYEQYV. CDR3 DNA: TGCGCCAGCAGCTTACTTCACCCGGGGGCAGGGAGCTCCTACGAGCAGTACGTC.

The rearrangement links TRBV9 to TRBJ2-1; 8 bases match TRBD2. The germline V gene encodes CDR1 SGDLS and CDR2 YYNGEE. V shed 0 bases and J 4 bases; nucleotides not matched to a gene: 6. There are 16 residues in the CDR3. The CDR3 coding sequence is TGTGCCAGCAGCGTAGGAGGTAGCGGGGTTTACAATGAGCAGTTCTTC. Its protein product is CASSVGGSGVYNEQFF.

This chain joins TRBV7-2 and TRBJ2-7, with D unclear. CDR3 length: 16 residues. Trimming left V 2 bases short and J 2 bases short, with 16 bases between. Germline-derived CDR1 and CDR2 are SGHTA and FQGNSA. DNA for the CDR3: TGTGCCAGCAGCTTACTGGTCGGCCTTACCCCCTACGAGCAGTACTTC. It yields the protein CASSLLVGLTPYEQYF.

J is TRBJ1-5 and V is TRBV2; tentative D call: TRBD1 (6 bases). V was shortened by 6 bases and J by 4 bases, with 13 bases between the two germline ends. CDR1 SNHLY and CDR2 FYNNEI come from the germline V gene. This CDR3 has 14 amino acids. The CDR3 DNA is TGTGCCAGCAGCCTACAGGGTCCGAATCAGCCCCAGCATTTT. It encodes CASSLQGPNQPQHF.

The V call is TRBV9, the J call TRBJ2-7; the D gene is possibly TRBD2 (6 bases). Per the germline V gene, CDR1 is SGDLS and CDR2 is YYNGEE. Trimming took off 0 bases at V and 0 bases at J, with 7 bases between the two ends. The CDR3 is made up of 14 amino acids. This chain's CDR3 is CASSVAGASYEQYF. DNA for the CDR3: TGTGCCAGCAGCGTAGCGGGAGCCTCCTACGAGCAGTACTTC.

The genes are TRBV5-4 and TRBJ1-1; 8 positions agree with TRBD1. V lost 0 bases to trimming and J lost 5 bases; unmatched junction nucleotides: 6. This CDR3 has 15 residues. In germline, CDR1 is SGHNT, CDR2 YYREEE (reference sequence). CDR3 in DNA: TGTGCCAGCAGCTTGGATGGCAGGGGGCTAACTGAAGCTTTCTTT. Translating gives CASSLDGRGLTEAFF. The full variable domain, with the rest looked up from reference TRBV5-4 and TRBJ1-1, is ETGVTQSPTHLIKTRGQQVTLRCSSQSGHNTVSWYQQALGQGPQFIFQYYREEENGRGNFPPRFSGLQFPNYSSELNVNALELDDSALYLCASSLDGRGLTEAFFGQGTRLTVV.

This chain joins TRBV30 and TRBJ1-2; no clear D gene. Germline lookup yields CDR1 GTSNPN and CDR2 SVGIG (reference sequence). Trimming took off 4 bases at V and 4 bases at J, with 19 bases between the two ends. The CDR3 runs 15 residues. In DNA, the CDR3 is TGTGCCTGGACCCGGATTCAGCCTGACATCTATGGCTACACCTTC. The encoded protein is CAWTRIQPDIYGYTF.